Listed below are T cell receptor beta chains from one sample, sequenced in a study of blood T cell repertoires in COVID-19. Some clones are missing from TCRdb's copy, which holds only in-frame ones; the method was immunoSEQ multiplex PCR. The sample yields 20,000 to 30,000 clones, 92% seen once. The sample consisted of peripheral blood. The source of these receptors is a human donor in a cohort sampled during active COVID-19. Each CDR3 is given with its conserved first and last residue. The order of the fields is V gene, CDR3 length, CDR3 protein.

TRBV18 | 15 | CASSPGGTGDQPQHF
TRBV7-2 | 14 | CASKTRSDTDTQYF
TRBV6-2/TRBV6-3 | 12 | CASSYGRYEQFF
TRBV7-9 | 17 | CASSLDFQPTSGEKLFF
TRBV11-3 | 12 | CASSLAGEEQFF
TRBV28 | 15 | CASSGRTSGFETQYF
TRBV7-3 | 14 | CASSRLAGEETQYF
TRBV5-1 | 14 | CASSSSSTGEKLFF
TRBV19 | 17 | CASSIEVGQPEGYGYTF
TRBV7-9 | 14 | CASSFDRGPYEQYF
TRBV11-3 | 14 | CASSLSGLYNEQFF
TRBV2 | 15 | CASTFGFGFMYTQYF
TRBV5-8 | 15 | CASSAGTGGDETQYF
TRBV3-1/TRBV3-2 | 16 | CASSQDGGIDTDTQYF
TRBV9 | 14 | CASSATATNEKLFF
TRBV6-2/TRBV6-3 | 15 | CASSRGQGFADTQYF
TRBV5-1 | 15 | CASSLVLAGSETQYF
TRBV5-1 | 15 | CASSPGRYGVRGYTF
TRBV11-3 | 13 | CASSLPGYNEQFF
TRBV20-1 | 14 | CSASIQGADYGYTF
TRBV28 | 15 | CASTPGGSGANVLTF
TRBV10-2 | 16 | CASRPGTGSGANVLTF
TRBV5-1 | 14 | CASSSRAQGGEQFF
TRBV5-4 | 15 | CASSFVRGSTATQYF
TRBV19 | 16 | CASLDRGYATNEKLFF
TRBV7-9 | 13 | CASNSQSREKLFF
TRBV28 | 15 | CASFEAGRSRETQYF
TRBV19 | 12 | CASSTGGDTIYF
TRBV5-6 | 16 | CASSFERDRAFNEQFF
TRBV7-9 | 15 | CASSLSAGEVNEQFF
TRBV6-4 | 14 | CASQRDFEGAEAFF
TRBV12-3/TRBV12-4 | 13 | CASSFEGTYIQYF
TRBV3-1/TRBV3-2 | 14 | CASSQVGGASEQFF
TRBV18 | 14 | CASSLGQAQGGYTF
TRBV27 | 14 | CASSPGQGGSPLHF
TRBV5-4 | 16 | CASSLSPTSNSGTQYF
TRBV3-1/TRBV3-2 | 15 | CASSLPGLTGNTIYF
TRBV14 | 16 | CASRRTSGDLTDTQYF
TRBV5-1 | 16 | CATSEGQGTNTGELFF
TRBV3-1/TRBV3-2 | 14 | CASGTLAGTDTQYF
TRBV6-5 | 12 | CASSSGASPLHF
TRBV3-1/TRBV3-2 | 17 | CASSQGRGGLGYNEQFF
TRBV19 | 12 | CASSPPSSDYTF
TRBV3-1/TRBV3-2 | 19 | CASSQEGRTGRFGKSPLHF
TRBV19 | 15 | CASSNVGGPGGEQFF